Reported below is one TCR beta chain. The antigen is unknown. The V and J ends lost 5 bases and 5 bases respectively, with 15 bases between them. This CDR3 contains 14 residues. Germline-derived CDR1 and CDR2 are MNHNS and SASEGT. Here immunoSEQ multiplex PCR was the method, and the copy in TCRdb shows in-frame clones only, minus some. The sample shows 40,000 to 45,000 clones, just over 85% of them seen only once. This entry is derived from a study of OX40 agonist ivuxolimab in advanced cancers. Study-wide context: Patients were treated with ivuxolimab, an agonistic anti-OX40 (CD134) antibody. Enrollees could have had prior anti-PD-1, anti-PD-L1 or anti-CTLA-4 therapy, which about 40% had received.

Whole-study findings and limits: Also showing low normalized T-cell clonal expansion were some of the nonresponders. Undetermined was the antigen specificity of the expanded peripheral T cells.

This receptor was obtained from an adult with an advanced solid tumor such as melanoma, head and neck, liver or kidney cancer. The genes are TRBV6-1 and TRBJ1-2; no definite D call. The sample consisted of CD4+ or CD8+ T cells sorted from blood, taken in a trial of the OX40 agonist ivuxolimab. CDR3 DNA sequence: TGTGCCAGCAGTACCCAAGGAGGGATGTATGGCTACACCTTC. Its protein is CASSTQGGMYGYTF.